Listed here are 28 T cell receptor beta chains from one sample, sequenced in a study of T cell responses to AZD1222 COVID-19 vaccine (dated by TCRdb to the early 2020s). The protocol used for the library was the immunoSEQ multiplex PCR assay. Imported from immuneACCESS, the table was reduced by TCRdb to in-frame sequences with V and J called. These copies leave out some clones; in studies compared against another copy, an unresolved V gene accounts for under half, and the cause of the remainder is not known. This sample lists 130,000 to 150,000 clones; about 93% were detected once. The biggest ten clones account for about 3% of the sample. The time point label of this sample denotes: baseline before first vaccination. The treatment or condition label corresponds to: meningococcal conjugate vaccine given as trial control. Material: peripheral blood, obtained on day 0 of MenACWY control vaccination. These receptors were taken from an adult in good health.

CDR3 sequence reads: CASSLGRTVESYNEQFF. The CDR3 region has the DNA TGTGCCAGCAGCTTGGGTAGGACAGTTGAATCCTACAATGAGCAGTTCTTC. The chain uses TRBV7-9 and TRBJ2-1; a weak D match, TRBD1 (6 bases). Germline CDR1 SEHNR, CDR2 FQNEAQ (reference sequence). V was pared by 3 bases and J by 1 base, with 16 bases between. The CDR3 covers 17 residues. Supplemented by reference TRBV7-9 and TRBJ2-1, the full variable domain reads DTGVSQNPRHKITKRGQNVTFRCDPISEHNRLYWYRQTLGQGPEFLTYFQNEAQLEKSRLLSDRFSAERPKGSFSTLEIQRTEQGDSAMYLCASSLGRTVESYNEQFFGPGTRLTVL.

J is TRBJ1-5 and V is TRBV5-8, with 8 bases that match TRBD1. V lost 0 bases, J lost 3 bases, and 5 bases stayed unmatched. The CDR3 is 16 amino acids. Germline-derived CDR1 and CDR2 are SGHTS and YDEGEE. CDR3 residues: CASSLARQGANQPQHF. CDR3 in DNA: TGTGCCAGCAGCTTGGCCCGGCAGGGGGCCAATCAGCCCCAGCATTTT.

V and J are TRBV6-4 and TRBJ1-2; D uncertain. V was shortened by 0 bases and J by 3 bases, with 5 bases between the two germline ends. The CDR3 runs to 13 residues. Germline V gene lookup returns CDR1 MRHNA and CDR2 SNTAGT. The CDR3 sequence is CASSDSGYYGYTF. The CDR3 nucleotides read TGTGCCAGCAGTGACTCAGGGTACTATGGCTACACCTTC.

The chain uses TRBV6-6 and TRBJ1-5; 7 nucleotides match TRBD1. The V gene's germline CDR1 is MNHNY and CDR2 SVGAGI (reference sequence). V lost 4 bases, J lost 2 bases, and 2 bases stayed unmatched. This CDR3 contains 14 residues. CDR3: CASSSDRGNQPQHF. In DNA, the CDR3 is TGTGCCAGCAGTTCTGACAGGGGCAATCAGCCCCAGCATTTT.

This chain uses TRBV3-1 (or the pseudogene TRBV3-2) with TRBJ1-2; D is undetermined. The CDR3 covers 14 residues. In germline, CDR1 is LGHDT, CDR2 YNNKEL (reference sequence). V lost 0 bases, J lost 6 bases, and 11 bases lay in between. CDR3: CASSQDQGYNGYTF. The CDR3 nucleotides are TGTGCCAGCAGCCAAGATCAAGGATACAATGGCTACACCTTC.

V gene TRBV27 combines with J gene TRBJ1-6; a weak D match, TRBD1 (5 bases). From germline, CDR1 is MNHEY and CDR2 SMNVEV (reference sequence). V shed 5 bases and J shed 6 bases, with 14 bases lying between them. The CDR3 runs to 15 residues. The CDR3, as DNA: TGTGCCAGCAGTGGGCAGGGTGCCGGTAATTCACCCCTCCACTTT. Translating gives CASSGQGAGNSPLHF.

This rearrangement joins TRBV6-2 or TRBV6-3 to TRBJ1-6; 10 nucleotides line up with TRBD1. Germline V gene data show CDR1 as MNHEY and CDR2 as SVGEGT. With V trimmed by 5 bases and J by 4 bases, 8 bases remained unmatched. The CDR3 consists of 17 residues. CDR3 sequence (DNA): TGTGCCAGCAGTCACCCCGGGACAGGGGTTTATAATTCACCCCTCCACTTT. This encodes CASSHPGTGVYNSPLHF.

V usage is TRBV3-1 (or the pseudogene TRBV3-2) and J usage is TRBJ1-3; D is unclear. V lost 2 bases and J 0 bases, leaving 8 bases between the germline ends. CDR3 length equals 15 residues. Looked up from germline, CDR1 is LGHDT and CDR2 is YNNKEL (reference sequence). This chain's CDR3 is CASSQLLLSGNTIYF. Written as DNA, the CDR3 is TGTGCCAGCAGCCAACTACTCCTCTCTGGAAACACCATATATTTT.

The chain is built from TRBV7-2 and TRBJ2-7; TRBD2 might be the D (6 bases). Trimming cost V 2 bases and J 0 bases, with 14 bases left between them. Germline CDR1 reads SGHTA; CDR2 reads FQGNSA. The CDR3 covers 16 residues. CDR3 in amino acids: CASSLRGGKPSYEQYF. For the CDR3, the DNA is TGTGCCAGCAGCTTAAGGGGCGGGAAACCCTCCTACGAGCAGTACTTC.

This clone was found a few times. V gene TRBV7-3 combines with J gene TRBJ1-1, with D tentatively TRBD1 (5 bases). CDR1 and CDR2 (germline): SGHTA, FQGTGA. The CDR3 spans 13 residues. Trimming stripped 0 bases from V and 4 bases from J, with 6 bases between. This CDR3 is CASSLTGGTEAFF. The CDR3 DNA reads as TGTGCCAGCAGCTTAACGGGGGGCACTGAAGCTTTCTTT.

The V and J genes are TRBV5-5 and TRBJ1-5; D is ambiguous. There are 15 residues in the CDR3. Trimming left V 4 bases short and J 1 base short, with 12 bases between. CDR1 and CDR2 (germline): SGHKS, YYEKEE (reference sequence). The CDR3 loop is CASSPRTTSNQPQHF. Written as DNA, the CDR3 is TGTGCCAGCAGCCCTAGGACTACAAGCAATCAGCCCCAGCATTTT.

V and J are TRBV11-2 and TRBJ1-6; D remains ambiguous. In germline, CDR1 is SGHAT, CDR2 FQNNGV. Trimming stripped 3 bases from V and 7 bases from J, with 10 bases between. This CDR3 spans 14 amino acids. The DNA for the CDR3 is TGTGCCAGCAGCTTCGATGTGGGGAATTCACCCCTCCACTTT. Its protein product is CASSFDVGNSPLHF.

The chain combines TRBV7-3 with TRBJ2-3; D not certain. The germline CDR1 and CDR2 sequences are SGHTA and FQGTGA. V gave up 5 bases and J gave up 4 bases, with 16 bases separating them. CDR3 size: 15 residues. This CDR3 is CASSPGLSRADTQYF. The CDR3 DNA reads TGTGCCAGCAGCCCGGGCCTCTCCCGGGCAGATACGCAGTATTTT.

V usage is TRBV9 and J usage is TRBJ2-7; D gene ambiguous. Between the trimmed V and J ends, which lost 2 bases and 3 bases, there was a span of 9 bases. Germline V gives CDR1 SGDLS, CDR2 YYNGEE. This CDR3 has 13 residues. CDR3 region: CASSVNTDYEQYF. CDR3 DNA sequence: TGTGCCAGCAGCGTTAACACCGACTACGAGCAGTACTTC.

This clone has just a few counts. This chain uses TRBV5-1 with TRBJ2-6, with TRBD1 identical over 7 bases. V trimming: 4 bases; J trimming: 2 bases; junction bases outside the gene matches: 3. Germline V gene data show CDR1 as SGHRS and CDR2 as YFSETQ. This CDR3 comprises 15 residues. For the CDR3, the DNA is TGCGCCAGCAGCCCGGACAGGCCTGGGGCCAACGTCCTGACTTTC. Encoded protein: CASSPDRPGANVLTF.

The chain employs TRBV3-1 (or the pseudogene TRBV3-2) and TRBJ1-5; D gene unclear. CDR1 LGHDT and CDR2 YNNKEL come from the germline V gene (reference sequence). The CDR3 runs 19 residues. The ends were cut back, 2 bases at V and 0 bases at J, with 20 bases in the middle. Here the CDR3 DNA reads TGTGCCAGCAGCCAATCGTCTCGGACGGGTTCAGTTAGCAATCAGCCCCAGCATTTT. This encodes CASSQSSRTGSVSNQPQHF.

The genes are TRBV19 and TRBJ1-6; D might be TRBD1 (5 bases). Germline-derived CDR1 and CDR2 are LNHDA and SQIVND (reference sequence). V gave up 5 bases and J gave up 7 bases, with 18 bases separating them. The CDR3 length is 16 residues. CDR3 nucleotide sequence: TGTGCCAGTAGTCGGGAGGTAGGGGAAGGAAATTCACCCCTCCACTTT. Amino acid sequence: CASSREVGEGNSPLHF. Filled out from reference TRBV19 and TRBJ1-6, the complete variable domain reads DGGITQSPKYLFRKEGQNVTLSCEQNLNHDAMYWYRQDPGQGLRLIYYSQIVNDFQKGDIAEGYSVSREKKESFPLTVTSAQKNPTAFYLCASSREVGEGNSPLHFGNGTRLTVT.

This chain links TRBV6-5 with TRBJ1-3; no reliable D call. Germline CDR1 is MNHEY and CDR2 is SVGAGI. V lost 6 bases and J lost 0, with 12 bases in between. The length of the CDR3 is 15 residues. In DNA, the CDR3 is TGTGCCAGCAGCGAGTCCTTGAACTCTGGAAACACCATATATTTT. This codes for CASSESLNSGNTIYF.

The chain's CDR3 is CASGGLAVPYNEQFF. CDR3 coding DNA: TGTGCCAGTGGGGGACTAGCGGTACCCTACAATGAGCAGTTCTTC. This rearrangement joins TRBV19 to TRBJ2-1; 11 bases agree with TRBD2. CDR3 length: 15 residues. From germline, CDR1 is LNHDA and CDR2 SQIVND (reference sequence). V lost 8 bases, J lost 2 bases, and 5 bases stayed unmatched.

The V and J genes are TRBV30 and TRBJ2-7, with D unclear. Germline assignment: CDR1 GTSNPN and CDR2 SVGIG (reference sequence). The CDR3 extends over 13 amino acids. The ends were cut back, 1 base at V and 7 bases at J, with 14 bases in the middle. Written as DNA, the CDR3 is TGTGCCTGGAGTGAGAACTGGTCGCGGGAGCAGTACTTC. Translation: CAWSENWSREQYF.

The rearrangement uses TRBV19 and TRBJ2-1; D is unresolved. CDR3 length equals 11 residues. Deletions cut 8 bases from V and 3 bases from J, with 5 bases between. The germline V gene has CDR1 LNHDA and CDR2 SQIVND (reference sequence). The CDR3 coding sequence is TGTGCCAGTCAGAACTACAATGAGCAGTTCTTC. This codes for CASQNYNEQFF.

The chain has TRBV28 and TRBJ1-4, with a possible D match to TRBD1 (5 bases). Trimming left V 6 bases short and J 4 bases short, with 18 bases between. The CDR3 length is 16 residues. Germline lookup yields CDR1 MDHEN and CDR2 SYDVKM. CDR3 nucleotides: TGTGCCAGCAGGCCCCAGGGCAGGCGAAATAATGAAAAACTGTTTTTT. This codes for CASRPQGRRNNEKLFF.

The chain is built from TRBV28 and TRBJ1-1; a weak D match, TRBD1 (6 bases). This CDR3 is 14 amino acids long. Trimming left V 3 bases short and J 6 bases short, with 14 bases between. Germline-derived CDR1 and CDR2 are MDHEN and SYDVKM. This CDR3 reads CASSLAPGDAEAFF. CDR3 bases: TGTGCCAGCAGTTTGGCGCCAGGGGATGCTGAAGCTTTCTTT.

In this sample, this clone turned up once. The chain is built from TRBV5-1 and TRBJ2-7; D is perhaps TRBD2 (6 bases). V dropped 7 bases and J dropped 1 base, with 12 bases sitting between them. The CDR3 totals 13 residues. CDR1 is SGHRS, CDR2 YFSETQ, per germline. The CDR3 protein is CASSGGPSYEQYF. The CDR3 DNA reads TGCGCCAGCTCAGGAGGGCCGTCCTACGAGCAGTACTTC.

The rearrangement links TRBV19 to TRBJ1-5; D is unresolved. The CDR3 loop spans 15 amino acids. V shed 9 bases and J shed 5 bases, with 20 bases lying between them. Germline V gene lookup returns CDR1 LNHDA and CDR2 SQIVND (reference sequence). CDR3 in DNA: TGTGCCAGCAAAACTAGCGGCAGAGCAGATCAGCCCCAGCATTTT. This gives the protein CASKTSGRADQPQHF. The whole variable domain, filled in from reference TRBV19 and TRBJ1-5, reads DGGITQSPKYLFRKEGQNVTLSCEQNLNHDAMYWYRQDPGQGLRLIYYSQIVNDFQKGDIAEGYSVSREKKESFPLTVTSAQKNPTAFYLCASKTSGRADQPQHFGDGTRLSIL.

This chain joins TRBV19 and TRBJ2-5; the D call may be TRBD1 or TRBD2 (7 bases each). Germline CDR1 LNHDA, CDR2 SQIVND (reference sequence). The CDR3 contains 12 residues. The ends were cut back, 10 bases at V and 3 bases at J, with 12 bases in the middle. CDR3 amino acids: CATRGGKETQYF. CDR3 sequence (DNA): TGTGCCACCAGGGGGGGCAAAGAGACCCAGTACTTC.

This clone was detected once. The genes are TRBV4-1 and TRBJ2-1; perhaps TRBD1 as D (6 bases). V lost 1 base, J lost 6 bases, and 19 bases lay in between. The CDR3 has 17 amino acids. Germline-derived CDR1 and CDR2 are MGHRA and YSYEKL. As DNA, the CDR3 is TGCGCCAGCAGCCAAGGGGCCGGGACATGGGATTTCAATGAGCAGTTCTTC. Encoded protein: CASSQGAGTWDFNEQFF.

The chain has TRBV14 and TRBJ1-1, with no clear D. With 6 bases removed from V and 5 bases from J, the gap between germline ends came to 13 bases. CDR1 is SGHDN and CDR2 is FVKESK in the germline V gene. The CDR3 totals 13 residues. The CDR3 region is CASSLQQNTEAFF. Written as DNA, the CDR3 is TGTGCCAGCAGTCTACAGCAGAATACTGAAGCTTTCTTT.